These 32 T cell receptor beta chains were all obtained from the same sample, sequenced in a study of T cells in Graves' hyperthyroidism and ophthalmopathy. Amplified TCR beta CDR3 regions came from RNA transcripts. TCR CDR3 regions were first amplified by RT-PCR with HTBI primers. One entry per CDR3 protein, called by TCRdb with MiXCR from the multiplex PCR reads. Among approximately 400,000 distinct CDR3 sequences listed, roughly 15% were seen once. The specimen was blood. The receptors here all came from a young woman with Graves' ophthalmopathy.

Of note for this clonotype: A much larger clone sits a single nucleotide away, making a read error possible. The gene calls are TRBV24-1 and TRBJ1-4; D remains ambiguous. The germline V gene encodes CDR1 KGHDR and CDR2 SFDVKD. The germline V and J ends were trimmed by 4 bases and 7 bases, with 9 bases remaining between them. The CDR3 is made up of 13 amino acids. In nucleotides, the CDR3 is TGTGCCACCAGTGACTGGAATAGTGAAAAACTGTTTTTT. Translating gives CATSDWNSEKLFF.

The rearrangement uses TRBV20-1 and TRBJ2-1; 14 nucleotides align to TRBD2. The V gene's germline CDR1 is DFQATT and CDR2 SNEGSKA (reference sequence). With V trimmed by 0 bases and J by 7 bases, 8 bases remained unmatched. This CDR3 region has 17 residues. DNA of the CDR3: TGCAGTGCTAGAGATGGGACTAGCGGGGGCCCTGGGAATGAGCAGTTCTTC. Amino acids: CSARDGTSGGPGNEQFF.

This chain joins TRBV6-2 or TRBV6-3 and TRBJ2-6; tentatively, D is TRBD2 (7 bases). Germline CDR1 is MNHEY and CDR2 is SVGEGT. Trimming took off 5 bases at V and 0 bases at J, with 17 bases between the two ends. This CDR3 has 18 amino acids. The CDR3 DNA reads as TGTGCCAGCAGTCTCCCAGACGCGGGGGCCTCTGGGGCCAACGTCCTGACTTTC. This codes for CASSLPDAGASGANVLTF.

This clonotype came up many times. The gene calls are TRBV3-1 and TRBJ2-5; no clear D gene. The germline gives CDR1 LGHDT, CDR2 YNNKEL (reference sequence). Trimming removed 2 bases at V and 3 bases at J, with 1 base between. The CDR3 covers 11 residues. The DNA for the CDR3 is TGTGCCAGCAGCCAAAAAGAGACCCAGTACTTC. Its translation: CASSQKETQYF.

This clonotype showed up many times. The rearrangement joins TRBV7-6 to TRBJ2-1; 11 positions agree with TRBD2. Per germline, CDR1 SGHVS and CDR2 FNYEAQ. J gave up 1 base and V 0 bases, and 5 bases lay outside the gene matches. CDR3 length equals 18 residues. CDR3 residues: CASSLALAGGWSYNEQFF. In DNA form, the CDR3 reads TGTGCCAGCAGCTTAGCTCTAGCGGGGGGCTGGTCCTACAATGAGCAGTTCTTC.

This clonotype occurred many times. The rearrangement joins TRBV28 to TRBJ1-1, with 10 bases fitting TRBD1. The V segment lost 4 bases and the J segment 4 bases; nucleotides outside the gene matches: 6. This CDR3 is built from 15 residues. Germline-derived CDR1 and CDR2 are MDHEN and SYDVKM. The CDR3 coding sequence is TGTGCCAGCAGTTCCTCCGGACAGGGGGGCACTGAAGCTTTCTTT. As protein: CASSSSGQGGTEAFF.

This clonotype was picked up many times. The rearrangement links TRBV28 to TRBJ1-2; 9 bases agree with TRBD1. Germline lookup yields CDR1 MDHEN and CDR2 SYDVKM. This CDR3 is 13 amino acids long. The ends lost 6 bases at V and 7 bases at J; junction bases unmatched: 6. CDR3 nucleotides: TGTGCCAGCAGCCCAACAGGGGGCTCTGGCTACACCTTC. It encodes CASSPTGGSGYTF.

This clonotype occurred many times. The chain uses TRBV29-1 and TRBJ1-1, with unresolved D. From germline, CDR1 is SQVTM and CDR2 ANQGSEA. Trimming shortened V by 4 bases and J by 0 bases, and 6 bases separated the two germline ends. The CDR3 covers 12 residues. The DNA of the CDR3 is TGCAGCGTTGGAAGGGTGAACACTGAAGCTTTCTTT. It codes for CSVGRVNTEAFF.

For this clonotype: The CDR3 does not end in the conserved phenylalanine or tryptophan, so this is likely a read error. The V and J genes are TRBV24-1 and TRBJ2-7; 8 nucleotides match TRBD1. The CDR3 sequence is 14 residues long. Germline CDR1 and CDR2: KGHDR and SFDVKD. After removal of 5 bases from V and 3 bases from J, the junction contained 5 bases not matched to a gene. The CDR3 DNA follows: TGTGCCACCAGTGGAGACAGGGGCTTCTACGAGCAGTACCTC. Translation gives CATSGDRGFYEQYL.

The CDR3 DNA reads TGTGCCAGCAGTCCGGCGGGACAGTACTATGGCTACACCTTC. This translates into CASSPAGQYYGYTF. The chain carries TRBV27 and TRBJ1-2; 7 bases fit TRBD1. CDR1 and CDR2 (germline): MNHEY, SMNVEV (reference sequence). The CDR3 is 14 residues long. The junction had 6 bases not matched to a gene; V was cut back by 5 bases and J by 3 bases.

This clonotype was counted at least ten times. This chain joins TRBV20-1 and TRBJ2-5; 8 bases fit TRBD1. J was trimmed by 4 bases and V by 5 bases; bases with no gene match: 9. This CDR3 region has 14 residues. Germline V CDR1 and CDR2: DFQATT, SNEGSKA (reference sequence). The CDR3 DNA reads TGCAGTGCTCAACCTGACAGGGGCTCAGAGACCCAGTACTTC. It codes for CSAQPDRGSETQYF.

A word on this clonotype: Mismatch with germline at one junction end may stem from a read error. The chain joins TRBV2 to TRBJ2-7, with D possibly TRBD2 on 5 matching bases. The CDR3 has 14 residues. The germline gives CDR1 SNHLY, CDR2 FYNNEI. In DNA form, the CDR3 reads TGTGCCAGCGGTGACGGGGTAGGGAGTTACGAGCAGTACTTC. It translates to CASGDGVGSYEQYF.

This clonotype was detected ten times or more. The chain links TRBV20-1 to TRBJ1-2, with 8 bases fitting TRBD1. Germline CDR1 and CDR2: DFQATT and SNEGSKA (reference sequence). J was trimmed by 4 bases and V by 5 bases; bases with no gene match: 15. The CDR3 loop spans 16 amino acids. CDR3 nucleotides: TGCAGTGCTCCCTTGATCGCAGGGGGCGCTGGCTATGGCTACACCTTC. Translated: CSAPLIAGGAGYGYTF.

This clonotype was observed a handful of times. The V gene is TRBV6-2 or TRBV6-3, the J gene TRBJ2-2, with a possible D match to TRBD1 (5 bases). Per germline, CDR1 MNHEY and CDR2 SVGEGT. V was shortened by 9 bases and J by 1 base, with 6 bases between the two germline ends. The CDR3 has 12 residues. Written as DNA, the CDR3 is TGTGCCAGTCAGGGGAACACCGGGGAGCTGTTTTTT. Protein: CASQGNTGELFF.

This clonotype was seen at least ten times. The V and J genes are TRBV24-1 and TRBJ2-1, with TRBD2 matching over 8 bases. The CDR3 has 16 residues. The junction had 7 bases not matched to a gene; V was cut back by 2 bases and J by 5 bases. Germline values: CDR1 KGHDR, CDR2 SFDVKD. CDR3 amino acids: CATSDSTGTRDNEQFF. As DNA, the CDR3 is TGTGCCACCAGTGATTCTACCGGGACTAGGGACAATGAGCAGTTCTTC.

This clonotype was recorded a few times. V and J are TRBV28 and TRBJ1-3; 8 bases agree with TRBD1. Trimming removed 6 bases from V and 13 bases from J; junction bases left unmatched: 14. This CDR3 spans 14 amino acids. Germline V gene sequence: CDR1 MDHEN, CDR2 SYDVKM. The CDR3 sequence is CASSPIGQGTSIYF. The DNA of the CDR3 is TGTGCCAGCAGCCCTATTGGACAGGGCACCTCTATATATTTT.

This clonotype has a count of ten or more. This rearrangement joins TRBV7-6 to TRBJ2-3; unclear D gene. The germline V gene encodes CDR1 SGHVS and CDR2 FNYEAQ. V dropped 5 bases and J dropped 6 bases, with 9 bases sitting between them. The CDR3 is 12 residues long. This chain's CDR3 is CASSRLGDTQYF. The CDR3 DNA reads TGTGCCAGCAGCCGATTAGGGGATACGCAGTATTTT.

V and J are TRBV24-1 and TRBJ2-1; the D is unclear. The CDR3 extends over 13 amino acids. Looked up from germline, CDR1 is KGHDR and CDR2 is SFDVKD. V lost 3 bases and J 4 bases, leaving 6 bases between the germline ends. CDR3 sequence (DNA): TGTGCCACCAGTGATATCGGTTACAATGAGCAGTTCTTC. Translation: CATSDIGYNEQFF.

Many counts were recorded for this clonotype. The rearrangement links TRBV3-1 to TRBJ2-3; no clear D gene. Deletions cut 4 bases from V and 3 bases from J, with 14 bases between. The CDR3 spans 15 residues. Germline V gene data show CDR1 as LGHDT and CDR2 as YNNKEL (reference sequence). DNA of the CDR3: TGTGCCAGCAGCCTGATGGGGATTAGGACAGATACGCAGTATTTT. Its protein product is CASSLMGIRTDTQYF.

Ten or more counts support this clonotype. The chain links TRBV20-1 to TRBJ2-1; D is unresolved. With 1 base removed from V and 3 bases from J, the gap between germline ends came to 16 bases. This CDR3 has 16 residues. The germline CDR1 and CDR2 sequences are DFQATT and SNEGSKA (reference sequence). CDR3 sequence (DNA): TGCAGTGCTAGAGGGAGTGAGGCGACTTACTACAATGAGCAGTTCTTC. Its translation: CSARGSEATYYNEQFF.

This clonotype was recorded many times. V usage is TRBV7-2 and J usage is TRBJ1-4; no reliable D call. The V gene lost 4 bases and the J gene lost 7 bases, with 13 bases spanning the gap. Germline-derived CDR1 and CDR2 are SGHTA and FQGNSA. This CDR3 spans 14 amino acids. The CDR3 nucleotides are TGTGCCAGCAGCTCGTCCCGGGCCTCTGAAAAACTGTTTTTT. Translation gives CASSSSRASEKLFF.

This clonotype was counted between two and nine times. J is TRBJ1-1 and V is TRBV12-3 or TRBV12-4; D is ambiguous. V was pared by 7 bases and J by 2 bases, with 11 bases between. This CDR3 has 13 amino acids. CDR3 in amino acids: CASKFSGNTEAFF. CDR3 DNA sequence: TGTGCCAGCAAATTCTCAGGAAACACTGAAGCTTTCTTT.

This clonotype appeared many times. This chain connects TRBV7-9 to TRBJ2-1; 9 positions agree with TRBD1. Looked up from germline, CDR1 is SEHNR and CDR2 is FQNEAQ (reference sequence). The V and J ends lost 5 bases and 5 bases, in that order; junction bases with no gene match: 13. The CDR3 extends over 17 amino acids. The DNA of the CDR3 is TGTGCCAGCAGCATGTCCCGGGACAGGGTATCCGACAATGAGCAGTTCTTC. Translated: CASSMSRDRVSDNEQFF.

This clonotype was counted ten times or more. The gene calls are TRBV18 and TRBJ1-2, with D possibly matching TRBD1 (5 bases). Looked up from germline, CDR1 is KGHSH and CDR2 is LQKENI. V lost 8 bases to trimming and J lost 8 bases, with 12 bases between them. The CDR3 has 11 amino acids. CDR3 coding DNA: TGTGCCAGCCTCGGGGCGAGGGGCTACACCTTC. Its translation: CASLGARGYTF.

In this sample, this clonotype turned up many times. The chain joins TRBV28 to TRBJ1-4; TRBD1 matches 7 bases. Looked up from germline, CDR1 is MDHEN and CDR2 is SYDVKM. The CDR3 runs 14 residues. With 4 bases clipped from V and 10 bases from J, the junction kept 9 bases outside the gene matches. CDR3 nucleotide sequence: TGTGCCAGCAGTTCGACAGGGACGTATGTAAAACTGTTTTTT. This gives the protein CASSSTGTYVKLFF.

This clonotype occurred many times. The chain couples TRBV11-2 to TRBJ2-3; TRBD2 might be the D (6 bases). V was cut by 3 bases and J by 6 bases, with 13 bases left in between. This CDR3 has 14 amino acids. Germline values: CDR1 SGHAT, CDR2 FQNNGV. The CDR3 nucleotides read TGTGCCAGCAGCTTTTCCCCCCTAGCGGATACGCAGTATTTT. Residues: CASSFSPLADTQYF.

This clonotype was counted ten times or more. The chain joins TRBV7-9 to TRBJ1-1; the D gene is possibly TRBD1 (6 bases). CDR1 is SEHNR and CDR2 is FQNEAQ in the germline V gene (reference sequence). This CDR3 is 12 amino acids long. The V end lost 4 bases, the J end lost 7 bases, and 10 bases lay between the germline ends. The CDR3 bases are TGTGCCAGCAGCTATAGGGGGGATGAAGCTTTCTTT. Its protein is CASSYRGDEAFF.

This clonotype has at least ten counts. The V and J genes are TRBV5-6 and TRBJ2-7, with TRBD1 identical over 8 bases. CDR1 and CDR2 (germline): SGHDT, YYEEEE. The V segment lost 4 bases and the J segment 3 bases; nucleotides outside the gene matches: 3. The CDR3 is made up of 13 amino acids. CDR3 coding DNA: TGTGCCAGCAGCCCAGGGGGCCTCTACGAGCAGTACTTC. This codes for CASSPGGLYEQYF.

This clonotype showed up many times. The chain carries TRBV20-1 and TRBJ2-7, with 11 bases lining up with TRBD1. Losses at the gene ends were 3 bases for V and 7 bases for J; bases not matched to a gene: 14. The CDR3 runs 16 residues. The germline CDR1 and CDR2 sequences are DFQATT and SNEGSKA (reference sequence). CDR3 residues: CSARPGTGQGVNEQYF. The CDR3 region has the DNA TGCAGTGCTAGGCCGGGCACGGGACAGGGGGTTAATGAGCAGTACTTC.

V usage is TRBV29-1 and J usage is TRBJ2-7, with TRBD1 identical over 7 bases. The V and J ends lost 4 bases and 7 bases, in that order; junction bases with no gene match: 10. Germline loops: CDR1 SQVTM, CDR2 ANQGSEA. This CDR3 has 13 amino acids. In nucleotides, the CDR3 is TGCAGCGTTGTGGACAGGACCCTGTCAGAGCAGTACTTC. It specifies CSVVDRTLSEQYF.

The CDR3 nucleotides are TGTGCCAGCAGTTACTCGAACACTGGTACGCAGTATTTT. It specifies CASSYSNTGTQYF. The rearrangement joins TRBV6-6 to TRBJ2-3; D is undetermined. Germline V CDR1 and CDR2: MNHNY, SVGAGI (reference sequence). Trimming pared 0 bases from V and 8 bases from J, leaving 9 bases between. The CDR3 spans 13 residues.

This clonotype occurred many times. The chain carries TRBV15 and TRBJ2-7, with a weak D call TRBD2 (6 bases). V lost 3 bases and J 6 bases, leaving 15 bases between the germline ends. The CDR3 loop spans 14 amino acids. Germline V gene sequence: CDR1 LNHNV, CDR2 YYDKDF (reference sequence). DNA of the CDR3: TGTGCCACCAGCAGGCGCAGGGAGGCGGGCGAGCAGTACTTC. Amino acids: CATSRRREAGEQYF.